The T cell receptor (beta chain) under discussion was sequenced for a study of shared clonotypes between healthy human individuals (dated by TCRdb to the early 2020s). In the study overall: A couple of women and a few men aged 18 to 49 years were included in the cohort. Per donor, three plates each were used for CD4 naive and CD4 memory, two for CD8 naive, and one for CD8 memory. The study deeply sequenced blood TCR repertoires of five healthy adults to estimate repertoire size and the extent of clonotype sharing between individuals. Libraries were prepared and TCR repertoires were sequenced by different laboratories using diverse techniques, in order to increase sequencing depth and limit assay-specific biases. Per donor, leukapheresis produced somewhere between about 0.9 and 9.5 billion PBMCs.

TCR CDR3 regions were amplified from genomic DNA by multiplex PCR using the deep immunoSEQ assay. Extracted genomic DNA from each cell subset was spread evenly across all wells of several immunoSEQ 96-well plates, with each plate serving as a replicate. For sorted subsets, approximately 0.2 ug of genomic DNA, equivalent to some 33,000 T cell genomes, went into each replicate PCR. The purified libraries were quantified using a Qubit 3.0 fluorometer, sized with a Bioanalyzer 2100, and then quantified again using the KAPA Library Quantification kit. Every immunoSEQ 96-well plate was sequenced on a dedicated single-read 150-cycle Illumina NextSeq 550 flow cell. The paper's processing steps were these. Because the immunoSEQ output included only junctional sequences and no quality scores, the filtering could not be the same as the filtering used for full-length reads. Sequences were annotated with PyIR, a Python wrapper for IgBLAST v1.9, and V/J genes and CDR3 were assigned using IMGT germline references. Any read was removed if the V/J assignment was weak (E-value above 1e-6), the CDR3 was missing, or the read contained stop codons, out-of-frame junctions, or ambiguous translated residues. V3J clonotypes were defined as sequences sharing the same inferred V gene, J gene, and CDR3 amino acid sequence. Percentage overlap between repertoires was computed as shared unique clonotypes divided by the size of the smaller repertoire. Richness of each repertoire was evaluated using RTK rarefaction, the Chao1 estimator, and Recon v2.1 estimates of unobserved clonotypes. For all TCRbeta clonotypes obtained by the gDNA method from several donors, generation probabilities were computed with OLGA. As stored in TCRdb, this immuneACCESS dataset retains in-frame rearrangements with V and J assigned. A fraction of the clones does not appear; measured against another copy, unresolved V genes explain less than half of the discrepancy, and the remainder lacks a known reason. Clone size and V and J calls were adopted from that table, with D and trimming inferred from the DNA. The sample table shows about 580,000 clones, and roughly 98% are seen once. Approximately 0.3% of the sample rests with the top ten.

Study-wide findings and limitations: Compared with non-shared clonotypes, clonotypes shared by all four sorted-subset donors had higher generation probabilities. Because the study included a small number of donors, the genetic and exposure-history diversity represented was limited. Based on pairwise subsampling, the degree of clonotype sharing among donors was expected to be affected by sequencing depth. Sampling was limited to blood, and TCR repertoires in tissue likely differ from TCR repertoires in blood. Naive subsets generally had larger estimated clonotype richness than memory subsets did. Even with the large sequencing depth, rarefaction of the sorted-subset datasets indicated that sequencing was incomplete. About 4.5% of naive CD4, more than 3% of naive CD8, roughly 2.5% of memory CD4, and roughly 0.4% of memory CD8 clonotypes were shared across a few donors.

From its cysteine to its phenylalanine, the CDR3 spans 14 amino acids. Kept here is only the CDR3 DNA, which spans 42 bases and is read in frame from base 1. CDR1 SGDLS and CDR2 YYNGEE are derived from the germline V gene. V is clipped by 3 bases and J by 2 bases, and the sequence between their germline boundaries is 12 bases long. In the case of this clone: What this receptor recognizes is not known. No base quality information exists; no much larger clone differs at one position.

CD8 naive samples were obtained by positive selection for CCR7 among CD45RO-negative cells, yielding a CD45RA+CCR7+ population from which TemRA cells were excluded. Donors were healthy HIV-negative adults with no recently reported acute infections or vaccinations. Every donor was a Caucasian adult living in Nashville, Tennessee, USA. Blood was obtained by leukapheresis, after which PBMCs were separated by Ficoll-Histopaque density gradient centrifugation and cryopreserved in liquid nitrogen vapor phase. Purity and quantity of every magnetically sorted T cell population were checked by analytical flow cytometry. Each sorted fraction had its genomic DNA isolated and then quantified by UV absorbance on a Nanodrop 2000c.

The TCR comes from a man aged 25-40 years in good health. The chain is assembled from TRBV9 and TRBJ2-7; TRBD2 is a possible D gene, resting on 7 matching bases. What was sequenced was naive CD8+ T cells sorted from blood. The cell subset or site label corresponds to: CD45RA+CCR7+. The CDR3 protein is CASSGGGGPYEQYF. The nucleotides are TGTGCCAGCAGCGGAGGGGGGGGACCCTACGAGCAGTACTTC.